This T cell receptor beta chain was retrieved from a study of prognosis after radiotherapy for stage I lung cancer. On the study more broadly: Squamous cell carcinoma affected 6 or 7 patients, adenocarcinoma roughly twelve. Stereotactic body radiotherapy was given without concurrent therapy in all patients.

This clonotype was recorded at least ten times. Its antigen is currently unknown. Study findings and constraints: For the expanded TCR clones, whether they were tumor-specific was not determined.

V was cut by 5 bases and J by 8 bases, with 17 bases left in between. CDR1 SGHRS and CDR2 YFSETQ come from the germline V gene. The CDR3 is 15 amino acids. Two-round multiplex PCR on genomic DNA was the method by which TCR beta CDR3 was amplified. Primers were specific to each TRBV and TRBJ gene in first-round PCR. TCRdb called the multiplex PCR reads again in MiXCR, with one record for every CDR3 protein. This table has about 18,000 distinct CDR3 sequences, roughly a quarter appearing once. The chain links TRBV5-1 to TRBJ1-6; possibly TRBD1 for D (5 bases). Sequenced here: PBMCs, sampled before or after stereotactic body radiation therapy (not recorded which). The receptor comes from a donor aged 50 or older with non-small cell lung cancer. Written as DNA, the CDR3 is TGCGCCAGCAGATCTGAGCAGGGTTCGTATTCACCCCTCCACTTT. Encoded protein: CASRSEQGSYSPLHF.